These 8 T cell receptor beta chains were sequenced from one sample in a study of siplizumab effects on memory and regulatory T cells. Using immunoSEQ multiplex PCR, the repertoire was profiled, and TCRdb retains in-frame clones only, with some absent. The repertoire includes about 100,000 clones, about 95% of them detected once, and approximately 1.3% sits in the top ten. The sequenced sample was non-Treg CD4+ T cells sorted from blood. The origin of the receptors is a human donor in good health.

In DNA form, the CDR3 reads TGTGCCTGGATGCAGGAAGAGAAGATTAACTATGGCTACACCTTC. Protein product: CAWMQEEKINYGYTF. This rearrangement joins TRBV30 to TRBJ1-2; D remains unclear. The CDR3 runs 15 residues. The germline V gene encodes CDR1 GTSNPN and CDR2 SVGIG (reference sequence). Between the trimmed V and J ends, which lost 4 bases and 1 base, there was a span of 16 bases.

The chain carries TRBV7-8 and TRBJ1-5; D gene uncertain. The V end was cut by 2 bases, the J end by 1 base, with 3 bases between. Germline values: CDR1 SGHVS, CDR2 FQNEAQ. The CDR3 is made up of 13 amino acids. CDR3 DNA sequence: TGTGCCAGCAGCTTAAACAGCAATCAGCCCCAGCATTTT. Amino acids: CASSLNSNQPQHF. Full variable domain (outside the CDR3, taken from reference TRBV7-8 and TRBJ1-5): GAGVSQSPRYKVAKRGQDVALRCDPISGHVSLFWYQQALGQGPEFLTYFQNEAQLDKSGLPSDRFFAERPEGSVSTLKIQRTQQEDSAVYLCASSLNSNQPQHFGDGTRLSIL.

This chain joins TRBV27 and TRBJ2-7; 8 nucleotides match TRBD2. Trimming cost V 7 bases and J 0 bases; bases outside gene matches: 14. Germline V gene sequence: CDR1 MNHEY, CDR2 SMNVEV (reference sequence). CDR3 length: 17 residues. DNA of the CDR3: TGTGCCAGCATCATAAACGGGGAGCGGGGGAGCTCCTACGAGCAGTACTTC. It is translated as CASIINGERGSSYEQYF.

The rearrangement joins TRBV7-6 to TRBJ2-2; a weak D match, TRBD2 (5 bases). In germline, CDR1 is SGHVS, CDR2 FNYEAQ. The CDR3 sequence is 15 residues long. Trimming removed 3 bases at V and 6 bases at J, with 14 bases between. The CDR3 here is CASSFTGSAAGELFF. The CDR3, as DNA: TGTGCCAGCAGCTTCACGGGATCTGCAGCCGGGGAGCTGTTTTTT.

The chain has TRBV28 and TRBJ1-3; D might be TRBD1 (6 bases). The V and J ends lost 3 bases and 2 bases respectively, with 11 bases between them. Germline values: CDR1 MDHEN, CDR2 SYDVKM. The CDR3 has 15 residues. The CDR3 protein is CASSLSGVTGNTIYF. As DNA, the CDR3 is TGTGCCAGCAGTTTGTCAGGGGTGACTGGAAACACCATATATTTT.

The chain has TRBV6-4 and TRBJ2-1, with TRBD2 matching 8 bases. The CDR3 loop spans 13 amino acids. Germline V gives CDR1 MRHNA, CDR2 SNTAGT. V lost 5 bases and J lost 9; bases outside the gene matches: 6. CDR3 residues: CASSQTSVSEQFF. The CDR3 nucleotides are TGTGCCAGCAGTCAGACTAGCGTGAGTGAGCAGTTCTTC.

This chain joins TRBV5-1 and TRBJ1-2, with unresolved D. Trimming stripped 0 bases from V and 0 bases from J, with 6 bases between. Germline assignment: CDR1 SGHRS and CDR2 YFSETQ. The CDR3 is made up of 14 amino acids. The CDR3 sequence: CASSLVLSNYGYTF. For the CDR3, the DNA is TGCGCCAGCAGCTTGGTTTTGTCTAACTATGGCTACACCTTC.

This clone was detected once. The chain has TRBV19 and TRBJ2-3; no clear D. CDR3 length equals 14 residues. Germline CDR1 reads LNHDA; CDR2 reads SQIVND (reference sequence). The V end lost 1 base, the J end lost 4 bases, and 9 bases lay between the germline ends. The CDR3 loop reads CASSIVFMSDTQYF. CDR3 in DNA: TGTGCCAGTAGTATAGTATTCATGTCAGATACGCAGTATTTT.